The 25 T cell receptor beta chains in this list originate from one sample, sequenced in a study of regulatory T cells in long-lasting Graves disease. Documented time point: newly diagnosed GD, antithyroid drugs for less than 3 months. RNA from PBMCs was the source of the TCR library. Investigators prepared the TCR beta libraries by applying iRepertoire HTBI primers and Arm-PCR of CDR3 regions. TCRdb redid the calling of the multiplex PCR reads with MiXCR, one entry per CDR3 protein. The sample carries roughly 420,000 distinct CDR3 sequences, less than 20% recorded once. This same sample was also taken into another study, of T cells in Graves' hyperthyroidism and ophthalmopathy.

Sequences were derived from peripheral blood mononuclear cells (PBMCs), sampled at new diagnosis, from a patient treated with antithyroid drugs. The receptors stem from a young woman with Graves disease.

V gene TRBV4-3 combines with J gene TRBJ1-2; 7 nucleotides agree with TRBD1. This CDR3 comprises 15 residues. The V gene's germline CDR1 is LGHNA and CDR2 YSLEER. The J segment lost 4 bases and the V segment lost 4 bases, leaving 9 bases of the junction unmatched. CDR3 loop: CASSRATGTGYGYTF. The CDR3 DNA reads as TGCGCCAGCAGCCGAGCGACAGGGACCGGCTATGGCTACACCTTC.

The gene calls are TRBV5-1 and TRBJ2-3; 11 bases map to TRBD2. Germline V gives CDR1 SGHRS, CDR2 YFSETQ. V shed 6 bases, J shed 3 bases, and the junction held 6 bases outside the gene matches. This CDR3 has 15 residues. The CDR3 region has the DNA TGCGCCAGCAAAATAGCGGGAGGGCTAACAGATACGCAGTATTTT. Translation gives CASKIAGGLTDTQYF.

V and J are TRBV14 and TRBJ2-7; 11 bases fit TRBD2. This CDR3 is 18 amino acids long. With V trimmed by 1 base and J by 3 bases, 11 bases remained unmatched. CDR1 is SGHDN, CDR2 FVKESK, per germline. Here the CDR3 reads CASSQGRLAGGPFYEQYF. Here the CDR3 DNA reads TGTGCCAGCAGCCAAGGCCGGCTAGCGGGAGGTCCCTTCTACGAGCAGTACTTC.

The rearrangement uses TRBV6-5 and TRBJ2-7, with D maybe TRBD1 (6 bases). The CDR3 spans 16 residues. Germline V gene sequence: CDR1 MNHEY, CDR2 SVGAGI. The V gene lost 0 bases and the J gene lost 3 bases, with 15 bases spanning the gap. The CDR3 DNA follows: TGTGCCAGCAGTTACTCAAAGGGGAAGGGGGTCTACGAGCAGTACTTC. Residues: CASSYSKGKGVYEQYF.

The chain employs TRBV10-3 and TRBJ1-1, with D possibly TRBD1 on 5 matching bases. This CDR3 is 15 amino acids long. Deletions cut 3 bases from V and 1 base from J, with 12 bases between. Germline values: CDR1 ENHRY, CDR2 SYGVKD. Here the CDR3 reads CAISDLEGRNTEAFF. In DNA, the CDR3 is TGTGCCATCAGTGACCTGGAGGGGAGGAACACTGAAGCTTTCTTT.

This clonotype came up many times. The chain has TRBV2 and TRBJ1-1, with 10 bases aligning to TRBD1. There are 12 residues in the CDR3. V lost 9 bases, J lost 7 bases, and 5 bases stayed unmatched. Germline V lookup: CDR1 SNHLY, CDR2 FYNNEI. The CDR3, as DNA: TGTGCCAGAAGGACAGGGGGTGGTGAAGCTTTCTTT. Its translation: CARRTGGGEAFF.

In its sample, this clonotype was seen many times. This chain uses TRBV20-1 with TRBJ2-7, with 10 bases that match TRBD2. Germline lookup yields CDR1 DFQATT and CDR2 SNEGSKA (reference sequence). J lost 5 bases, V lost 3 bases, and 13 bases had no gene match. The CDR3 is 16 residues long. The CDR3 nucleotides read TGCAGTGCTAGGACCCAGGCTAGCGGGAGTATCAACGAGCAGTACTTC. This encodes CSARTQASGSINEQYF.

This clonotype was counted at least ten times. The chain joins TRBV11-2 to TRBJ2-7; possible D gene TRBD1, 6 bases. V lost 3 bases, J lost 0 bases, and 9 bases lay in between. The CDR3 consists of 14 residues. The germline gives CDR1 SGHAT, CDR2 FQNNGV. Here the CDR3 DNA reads TGTGCCAGCAGCTTTCGACAGGCCTCCTACGAGCAGTACTTC. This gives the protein CASSFRQASYEQYF.

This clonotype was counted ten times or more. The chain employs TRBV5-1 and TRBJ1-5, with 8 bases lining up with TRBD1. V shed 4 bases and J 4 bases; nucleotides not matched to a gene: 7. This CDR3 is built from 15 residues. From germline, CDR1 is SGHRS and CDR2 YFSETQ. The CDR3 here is CASSLTGTGNQPQHF. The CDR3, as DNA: TGCGCCAGCAGCCTGACCGGGACAGGTAATCAGCCCCAGCATTTT.

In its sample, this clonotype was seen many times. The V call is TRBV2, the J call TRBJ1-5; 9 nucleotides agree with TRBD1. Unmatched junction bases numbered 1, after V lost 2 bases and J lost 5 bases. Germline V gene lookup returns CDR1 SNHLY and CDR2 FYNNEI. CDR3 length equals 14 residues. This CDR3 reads CASSETGGYQPQHF. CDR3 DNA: TGTGCCAGCAGTGAAACAGGGGGCTATCAGCCCCAGCATTTT.

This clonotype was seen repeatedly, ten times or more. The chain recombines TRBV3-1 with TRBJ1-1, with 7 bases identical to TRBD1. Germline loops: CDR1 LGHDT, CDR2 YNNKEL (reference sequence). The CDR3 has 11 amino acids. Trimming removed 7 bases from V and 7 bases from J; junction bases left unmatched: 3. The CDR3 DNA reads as TGTGCCAGCACCAGGACAGGTGAAGCTTTCTTT. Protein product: CASTRTGEAFF.

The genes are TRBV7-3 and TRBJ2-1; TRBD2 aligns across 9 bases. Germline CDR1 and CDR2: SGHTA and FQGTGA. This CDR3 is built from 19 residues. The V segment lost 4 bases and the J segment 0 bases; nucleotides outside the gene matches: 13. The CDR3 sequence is CASSSGLARAKSSYNEQFF. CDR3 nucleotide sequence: TGTGCCAGCAGCTCCGGACTAGCGAGAGCGAAGAGCTCCTACAATGAGCAGTTCTTC.

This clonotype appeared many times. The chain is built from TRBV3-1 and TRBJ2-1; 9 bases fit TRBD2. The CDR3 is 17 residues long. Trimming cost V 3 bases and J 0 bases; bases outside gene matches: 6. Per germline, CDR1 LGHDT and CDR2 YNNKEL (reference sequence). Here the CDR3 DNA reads TGTGCCAGCAGCCACGACCTAGCGGGGAGCTCCTACAATGAGCAGTTCTTC. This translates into CASSHDLAGSSYNEQFF.

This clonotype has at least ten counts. CDR3 bases: TGTGCCAGCAGCTTAGATGCGGAGCACAATGAGCAGTTCTTC. Protein sequence: CASSLDAEHNEQFF. The chain is built from TRBV11-2 and TRBJ2-1; D is uncertain. The CDR3 extends over 14 amino acids. V was shortened by 0 bases and J by 5 bases, with 8 bases between the two germline ends. Germline lookup yields CDR1 SGHAT and CDR2 FQNNGV.

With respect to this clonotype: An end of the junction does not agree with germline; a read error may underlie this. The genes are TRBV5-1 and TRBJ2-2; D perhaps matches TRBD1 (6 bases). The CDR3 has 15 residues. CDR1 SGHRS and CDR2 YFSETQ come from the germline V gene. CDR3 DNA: TGCGCCAGCAGCCGAGGGACAACGAAGACCGGGGAGCTGTTTTTT. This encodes CASSRGTTKTGELFF.

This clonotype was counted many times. CDR3 loop: CSVQVREGTEAFF. CDR3 DNA sequence: TGCAGCGTACAAGTGAGGGAGGGCACTGAAGCTTTCTTT. The chain has TRBV29-1 and TRBJ1-1; D ambiguous. This CDR3 has 13 amino acids. Germline V gene sequence: CDR1 SQVTM, CDR2 ANQGSEA. Deletions cut 6 bases from V and 4 bases from J, with 15 bases between. The whole variable domain, remainder taken from reference TRBV29-1 and TRBJ1-1, is SAVISQKPSRDICQRGTSLTIQCQVDSQVTMMFWYRQQPGQSLTLIATANQGSEATYESGFVIDKFPISRPNLTFSTLTVSNMSPEDSSIYLCSVQVREGTEAFFGQGTRLTVV.

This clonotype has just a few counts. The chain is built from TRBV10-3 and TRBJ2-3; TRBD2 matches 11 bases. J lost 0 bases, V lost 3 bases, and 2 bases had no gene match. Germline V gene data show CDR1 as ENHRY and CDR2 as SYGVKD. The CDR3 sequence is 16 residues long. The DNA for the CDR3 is TGTGCCATCAGTGAACTAGCGGGAGCTAGCACAGATACGCAGTATTTT. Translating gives CAISELAGASTDTQYF.

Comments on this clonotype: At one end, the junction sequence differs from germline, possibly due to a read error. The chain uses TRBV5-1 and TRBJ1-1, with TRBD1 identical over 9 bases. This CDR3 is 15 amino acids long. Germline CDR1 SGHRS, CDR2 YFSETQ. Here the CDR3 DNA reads TGCGCCAGCAGCTTCAAAGGGACAGGGATCACTGAAACTTTCTTT. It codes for CASSFKGTGITETFF.

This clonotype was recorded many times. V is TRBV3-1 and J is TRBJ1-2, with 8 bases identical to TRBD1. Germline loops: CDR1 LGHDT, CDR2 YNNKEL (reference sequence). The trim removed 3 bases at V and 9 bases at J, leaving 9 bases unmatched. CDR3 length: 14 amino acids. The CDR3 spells CASSHWGQDESYTF. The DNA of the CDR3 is TGTGCCAGCAGCCATTGGGGACAGGACGAGAGCTACACCTTC.

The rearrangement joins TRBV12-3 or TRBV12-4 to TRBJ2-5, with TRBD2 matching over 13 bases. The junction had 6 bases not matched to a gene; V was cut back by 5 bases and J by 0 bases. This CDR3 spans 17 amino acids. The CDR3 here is CASSPRLAGGNQETQYF. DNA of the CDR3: TGTGCCAGCAGTCCCCGACTAGCGGGAGGAAACCAAGAGACCCAGTACTTC.

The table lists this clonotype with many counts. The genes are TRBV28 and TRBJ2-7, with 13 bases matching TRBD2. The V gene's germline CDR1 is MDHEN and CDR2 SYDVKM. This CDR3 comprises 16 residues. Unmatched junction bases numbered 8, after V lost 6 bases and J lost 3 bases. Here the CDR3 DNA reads TGTGCCAGCAGCTCCGGACTAGCGGGAGTGCTCTACGAGCAGTACTTC. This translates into CASSSGLAGVLYEQYF.

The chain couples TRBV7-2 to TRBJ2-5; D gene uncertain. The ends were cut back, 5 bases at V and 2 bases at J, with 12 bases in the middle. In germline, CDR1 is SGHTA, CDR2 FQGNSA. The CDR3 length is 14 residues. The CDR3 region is CASSLFGMQETQYF. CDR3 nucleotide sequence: TGTGCCAGCAGCCTTTTTGGGATGCAAGAGACCCAGTACTTC.

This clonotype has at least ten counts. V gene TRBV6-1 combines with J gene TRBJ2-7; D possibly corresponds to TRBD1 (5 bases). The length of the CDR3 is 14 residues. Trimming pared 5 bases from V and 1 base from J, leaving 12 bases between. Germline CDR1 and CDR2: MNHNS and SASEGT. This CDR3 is CASSRQLVSYEQYF. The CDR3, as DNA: TGTGCCAGCAGTCGACAGTTGGTGTCCTACGAGCAGTACTTC.

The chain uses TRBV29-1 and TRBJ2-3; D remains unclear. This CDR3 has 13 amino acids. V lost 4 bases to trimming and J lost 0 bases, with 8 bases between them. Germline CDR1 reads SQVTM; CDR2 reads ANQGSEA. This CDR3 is CSVVGGSTDTQYF. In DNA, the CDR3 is TGCAGCGTTGTTGGCGGAAGCACAGATACGCAGTATTTT.

The DNA for the CDR3 is TGTGCCACCAGTGATTTGACCAATACCGGGGAGCTGTTTTTT. It is translated as CATSDLTNTGELFF. This sequence joins TRBV24-1 and TRBJ2-2, with unresolved D. The V gene lost 0 bases and the J gene lost 5 bases, with 6 bases spanning the gap. The germline V gene has CDR1 KGHDR and CDR2 SFDVKD. CDR3 length: 14 residues.